A single sample gave rise to the 5 T cell receptor beta chains below, sequenced in a study of T cells in Graves' hyperthyroidism and ophthalmopathy. Amplified regions were TCR beta CDR3 sequences from RNA transcripts. RT-PCR in the first round (using the HTBI primer set) targeted the TCR CDR3. TCRdb reanalysed the multiplex PCR reads using MiXCR and keeps one entry per CDR3 protein. The sample yields fewer than 850,000 distinct CDR3 sequences, roughly 17% seen once. Sequenced input: blood. The source of these receptors is a man aged 50 to 59 with Graves' hyperthyroidism.

This clonotype was observed many times. The chain recombines TRBV11-2 with TRBJ1-1; no firm D call. The CDR3 covers 16 residues. V gave up 2 bases and J gave up 5 bases, with 18 bases separating them. CDR1 is SGHAT, CDR2 FQNNGV, per germline. CDR3 region: CASSLSSGGKRTEAFF. The DNA for the CDR3 is TGTGCCAGCAGCTTATCGTCAGGAGGGAAGCGGACTGAAGCTTTCTTT.

This clonotype was recorded many times. This rearrangement joins TRBV6-2 or TRBV6-3 to TRBJ2-1; 8 bases are a match to TRBD1. Germline CDR1 and CDR2: MNHEY and SVGEGT. The CDR3 length is 16 residues. Trimming cost V 8 bases and J 5 bases; bases outside gene matches: 14. The CDR3 bases are TGTGCCAGCTCGGGACAGGTAGGGGCTACTGACAATGAGCAGTTCTTC. Protein sequence: CASSGQVGATDNEQFF.

The V and J genes are TRBV12-3 or TRBV12-4 and TRBJ1-5, with 8 nucleotides matching TRBD1. The CDR3 is 13 amino acids. J gave up 5 bases and V 6 bases, and 3 bases lay outside the gene matches. As DNA, the CDR3 is TGTGCCAGCAGACGACAGGGGCATCAGCCCCAGCATTTT. The encoded protein is CASRRQGHQPQHF.

About this clonotype: A read error is possible here, since a much larger clone lies one base away. V is TRBV10-1 and J is TRBJ2-1; D is perhaps TRBD2 (6 bases). The CDR3 contains 16 residues. From germline, CDR1 is WNHNN and CDR2 SYGVQD (reference sequence). CDR3 residues: CASSGARLGNYNGQFF. The CDR3 nucleotides read TGCGCCAGCAGTGGGGCAAGACTAGGGAATTACAATGGGCAGTTCTTC.

The V call is TRBV28, the J call TRBJ1-5; the D gene is possibly TRBD1 (5 bases). Trimming left V 7 bases short and J 2 bases short, with 21 bases between. The CDR3 length is 17 residues. Germline CDR1 MDHEN, CDR2 SYDVKM. The CDR3 DNA follows: TGTGCCAGCACCTTACCAGGGCTGGTAGAGCGCAATCAGCCCCAGCATTTT. It yields the protein CASTLPGLVERNQPQHF.